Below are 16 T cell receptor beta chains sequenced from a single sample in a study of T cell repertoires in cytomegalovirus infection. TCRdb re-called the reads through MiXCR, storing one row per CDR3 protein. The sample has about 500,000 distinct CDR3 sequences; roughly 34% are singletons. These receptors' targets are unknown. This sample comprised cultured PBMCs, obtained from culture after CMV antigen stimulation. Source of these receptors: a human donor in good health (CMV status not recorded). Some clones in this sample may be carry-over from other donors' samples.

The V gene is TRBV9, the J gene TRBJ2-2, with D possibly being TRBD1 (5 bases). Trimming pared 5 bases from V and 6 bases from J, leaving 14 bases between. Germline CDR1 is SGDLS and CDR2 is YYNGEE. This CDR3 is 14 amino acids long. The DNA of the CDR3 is TGTGCCAGCAGAGAAAGGGGTAGGGCCGGGGAGCTGTTTTTT. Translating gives CASRERGRAGELFF.

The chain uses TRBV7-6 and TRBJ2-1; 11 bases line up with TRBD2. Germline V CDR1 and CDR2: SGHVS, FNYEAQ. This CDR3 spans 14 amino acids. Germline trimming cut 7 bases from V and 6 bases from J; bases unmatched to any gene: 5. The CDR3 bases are TGTGCCAGCACCCAAGGGACTAGCGGCAATGAGCAGTTCTTC. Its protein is CASTQGTSGNEQFF.

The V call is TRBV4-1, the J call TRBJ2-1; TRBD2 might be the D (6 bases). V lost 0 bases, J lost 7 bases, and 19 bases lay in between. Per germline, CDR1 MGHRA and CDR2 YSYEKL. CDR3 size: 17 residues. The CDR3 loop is CASSQDGAGLAGNEQFF. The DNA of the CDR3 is TGCGCCAGCAGCCAAGACGGTGCGGGATTGGCTGGAAATGAGCAGTTCTTC.

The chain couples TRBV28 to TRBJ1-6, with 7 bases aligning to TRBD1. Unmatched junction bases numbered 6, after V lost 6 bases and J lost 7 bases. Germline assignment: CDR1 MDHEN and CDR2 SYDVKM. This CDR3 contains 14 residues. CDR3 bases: TGTGCCAGCAGAACAGGGGCTGGAAATTCACCCCTCCACTTT. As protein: CASRTGAGNSPLHF.

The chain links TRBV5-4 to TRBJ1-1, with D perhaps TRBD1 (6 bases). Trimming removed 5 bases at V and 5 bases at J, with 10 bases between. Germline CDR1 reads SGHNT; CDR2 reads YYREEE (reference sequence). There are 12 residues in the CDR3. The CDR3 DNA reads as TGTGCCAGCAGGGATCAGGGGACTGAAGCTTTCTTT. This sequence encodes CASRDQGTEAFF.

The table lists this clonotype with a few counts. The CDR3 DNA sequence: TGTGCCAGCGGAAGGTACGAGCAGTACTTC. This translates into CASGRYEQYF. The chain combines TRBV28 with TRBJ2-7; no clear D. Germline V gene lookup returns CDR1 MDHEN and CDR2 SYDVKM. This CDR3 contains 10 residues. V gave up 8 bases and J gave up 4 bases, with 6 bases separating them. Full variable domain (outside the CDR3, taken from reference TRBV28 and TRBJ2-7): DVKVTQSSRYLVKRTGEKVFLECVQDMDHENMFWYRQDPGLGLRLIYFSYDVKMKEKGDIPEGYSVSREKKERFSLILESASTNQTSMYLCASGRYEQYFGPGTRLTVT.

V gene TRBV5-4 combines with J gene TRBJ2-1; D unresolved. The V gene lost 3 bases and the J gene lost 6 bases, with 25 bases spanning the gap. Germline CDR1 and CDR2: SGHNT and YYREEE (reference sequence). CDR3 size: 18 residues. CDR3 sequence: CASSSRGRGGQKVNEQFF. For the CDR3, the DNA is TGTGCCAGCAGCTCACGAGGACGTGGCGGCCAGAAGGTCAATGAGCAGTTCTTC.

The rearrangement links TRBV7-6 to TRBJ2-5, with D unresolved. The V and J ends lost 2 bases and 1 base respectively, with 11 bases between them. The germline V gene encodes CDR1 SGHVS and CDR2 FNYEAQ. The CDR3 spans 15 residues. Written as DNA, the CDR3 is TGTGCCAGCAGCTTATCACACGGTACCCAAGAGACCCAGTACTTC. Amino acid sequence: CASSLSHGTQETQYF.

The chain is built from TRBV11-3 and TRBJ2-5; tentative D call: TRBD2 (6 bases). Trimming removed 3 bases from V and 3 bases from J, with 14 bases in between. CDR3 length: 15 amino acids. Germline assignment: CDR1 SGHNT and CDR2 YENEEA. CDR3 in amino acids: CASSFQVADKETQYF. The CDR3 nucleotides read TGTGCCAGCAGCTTTCAAGTAGCGGATAAAGAGACCCAGTACTTC.

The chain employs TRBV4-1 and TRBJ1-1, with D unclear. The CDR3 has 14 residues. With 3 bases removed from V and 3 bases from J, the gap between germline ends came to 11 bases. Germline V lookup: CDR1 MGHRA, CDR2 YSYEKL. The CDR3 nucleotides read TGCGCCAGCAGCCAGTCCCGGGTCTACACTGAAGCTTTCTTT. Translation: CASSQSRVYTEAFF.

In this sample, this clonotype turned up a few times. CDR3 residues: CASNQGERGSGANVLTF. In nucleotides, the CDR3 is TGTGCCAGCAACCAAGGGGAGCGGGGATCTGGGGCCAACGTCCTGACTTTC. The chain joins TRBV6-2 or TRBV6-3 to TRBJ2-6; 7 nucleotides agree with TRBD2. Per germline, CDR1 MNHEY and CDR2 SVGEGT. V was clipped by 7 bases and J by 1 base; unmatched bases: 10. The CDR3 loop spans 17 amino acids.

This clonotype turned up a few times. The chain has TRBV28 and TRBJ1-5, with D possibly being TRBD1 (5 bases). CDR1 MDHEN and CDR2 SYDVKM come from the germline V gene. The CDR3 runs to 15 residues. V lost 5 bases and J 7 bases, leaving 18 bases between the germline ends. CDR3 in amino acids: CASSPPMTEGQPQHF. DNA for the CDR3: TGTGCCAGCAGTCCCCCGATGACAGAAGGACAGCCCCAGCATTTT.

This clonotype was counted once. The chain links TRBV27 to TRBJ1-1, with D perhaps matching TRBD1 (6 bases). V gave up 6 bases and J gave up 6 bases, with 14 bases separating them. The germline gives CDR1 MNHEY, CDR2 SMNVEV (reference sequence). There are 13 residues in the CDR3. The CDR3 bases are TGTGCCAGCAGCCTTCAACAGGGATCTGAAGCTTTCTTT. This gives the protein CASSLQQGSEAFF.

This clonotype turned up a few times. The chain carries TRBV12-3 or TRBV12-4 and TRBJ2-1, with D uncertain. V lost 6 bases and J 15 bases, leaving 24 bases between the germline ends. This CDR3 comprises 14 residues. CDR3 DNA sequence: TGTGCCAGCAGACAGCCCATATCCCAAGCGACGTGGTTCTTC. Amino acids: CASRQPISQATWFF.

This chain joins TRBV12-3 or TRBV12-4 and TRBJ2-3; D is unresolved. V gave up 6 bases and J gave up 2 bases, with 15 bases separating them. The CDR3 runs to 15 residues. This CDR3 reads CASRRLAEFTDTQYF. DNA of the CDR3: TGTGCCAGCAGGCGACTTGCCGAGTTCACAGATACGCAGTATTTT.

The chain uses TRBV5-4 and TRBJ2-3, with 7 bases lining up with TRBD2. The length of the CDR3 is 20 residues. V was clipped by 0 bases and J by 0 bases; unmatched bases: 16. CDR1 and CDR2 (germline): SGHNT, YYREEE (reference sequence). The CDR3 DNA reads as TGTGCCAGCAGCTTGGGTCTGGGCGGGAGAGAGGGAGGCAGCACAGATACGCAGTATTTT. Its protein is CASSLGLGGREGGSTDTQYF.